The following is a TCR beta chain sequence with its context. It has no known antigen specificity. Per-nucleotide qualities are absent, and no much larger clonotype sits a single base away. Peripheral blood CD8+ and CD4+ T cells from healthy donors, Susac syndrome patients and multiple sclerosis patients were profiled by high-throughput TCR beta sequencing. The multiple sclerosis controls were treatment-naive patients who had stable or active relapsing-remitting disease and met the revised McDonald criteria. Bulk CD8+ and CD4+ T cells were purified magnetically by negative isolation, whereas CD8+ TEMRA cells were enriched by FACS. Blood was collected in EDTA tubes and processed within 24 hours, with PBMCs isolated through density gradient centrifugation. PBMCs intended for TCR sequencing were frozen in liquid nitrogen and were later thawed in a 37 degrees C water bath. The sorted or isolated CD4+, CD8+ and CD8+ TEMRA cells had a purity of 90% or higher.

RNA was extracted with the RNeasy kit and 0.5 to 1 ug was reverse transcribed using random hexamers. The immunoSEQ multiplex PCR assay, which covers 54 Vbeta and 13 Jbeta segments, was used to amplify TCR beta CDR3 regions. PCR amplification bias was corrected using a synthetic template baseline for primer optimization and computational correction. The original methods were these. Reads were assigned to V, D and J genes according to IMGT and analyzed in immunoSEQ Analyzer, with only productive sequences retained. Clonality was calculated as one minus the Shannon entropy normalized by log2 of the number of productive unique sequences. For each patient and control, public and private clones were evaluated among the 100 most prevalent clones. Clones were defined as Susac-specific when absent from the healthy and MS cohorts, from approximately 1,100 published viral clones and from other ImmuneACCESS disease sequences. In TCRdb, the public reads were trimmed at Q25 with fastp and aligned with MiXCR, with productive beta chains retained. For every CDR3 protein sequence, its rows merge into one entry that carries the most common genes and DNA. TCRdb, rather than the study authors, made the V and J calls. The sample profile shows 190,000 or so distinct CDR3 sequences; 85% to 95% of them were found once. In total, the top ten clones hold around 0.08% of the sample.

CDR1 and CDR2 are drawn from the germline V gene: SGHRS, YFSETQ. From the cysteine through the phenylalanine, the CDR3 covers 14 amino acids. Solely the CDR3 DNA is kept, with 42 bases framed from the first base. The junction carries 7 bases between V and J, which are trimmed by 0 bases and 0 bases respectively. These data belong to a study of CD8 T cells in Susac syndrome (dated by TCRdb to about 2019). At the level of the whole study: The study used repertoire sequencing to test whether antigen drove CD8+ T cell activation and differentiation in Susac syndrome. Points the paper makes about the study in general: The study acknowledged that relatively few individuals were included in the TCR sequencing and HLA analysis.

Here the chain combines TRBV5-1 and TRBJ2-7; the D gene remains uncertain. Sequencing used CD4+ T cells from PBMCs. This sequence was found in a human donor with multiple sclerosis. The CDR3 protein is CASSLEDPSYEQYF. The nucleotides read TGCGCCAGCAGCTTGGAGGACCCCTCCTACGAGCAGTACTTC.